This TCR beta chain stems from a study of control samples from healthy donors and cancer patients. Measured with immunoSEQ multiplex PCR; TCRdb has only the in-frame clones, and not every one. The sample records tens of thousands of clones, around three quarters being singletons. The sample comprised PBMCs. The clonotype originates from a man in his sixties with head and neck cancer.

CDR3 residues: CASSAGTGGPGEQFF. The CDR3 DNA sequence: TGTGCCAGCAGTGCCGGGACAGGGGGCCCAGGAGAGCAGTTCTTC. This chain uses TRBV27 with TRBJ2-1; 12 bases agree with TRBD1. CDR3 length equals 15 residues. V lost 5 bases, J lost 10 bases, and 9 bases stayed unmatched. CDR1 and CDR2 (germline): MNHEY, SMNVEV (reference sequence).